Listed below are T cell receptor beta chains from one sample, sequenced in a study of T cells in Graves' hyperthyroidism and ophthalmopathy. TCRdb analysed the multiplex PCR reads with MiXCR anew, one entry per CDR3 protein. The sample gives approximately 430,000 distinct CDR3 sequences, approximately 15% of which show up once; about 13% is in the top ten. The sequencing sample was made of blood. These receptors all stem from a man aged 18 to 35 with Graves' ophthalmopathy. CDR3s include the opening cysteine and the closing phenylalanine or tryptophan. Fields, in order: CDR3 protein, CDR3 DNA, clone size, V gene, J gene, D gene. A D gene is named only where the DNA matches it firmly. A row's size may be missing; if present it is once, few, many or a size class.

CDR3aa: CASSWSRNQPQHF; CDR3nt: TGTGCCAGCAGTTGGTCCCGGAATCAGCCCCAGCATTTT; abundance: many; v_gene: TRBV12-3/TRBV12-4; j_gene: TRBJ1-5; d_gene: .
CDR3aa: CAWSDLSGASETQYF; CDR3nt: TGTGCCTGGAGTGACTTGTCGGGGGCGAGTGAGACCCAGTACTTC; abundance: many; v_gene: TRBV30; j_gene: TRBJ2-5; d_gene: .
CDR3aa: CATSEGGLSYEQYF; CDR3nt: TGTGCCACCAGTGAGGGGGGACTGAGCTACGAGCAGTACTTC; abundance: many; v_gene: TRBV24-1; j_gene: TRBJ2-7; d_gene: .
CDR3aa: CASSLAGPNYGYTF; CDR3nt: TGTGCCAGCAGCCTCGCGGGACCTAACTATGGCTACACCTTC; abundance: many; v_gene: TRBV11-2; j_gene: TRBJ1-2; d_gene: .
CDR3aa: CSAAVGHANTEAFF; CDR3nt: TGCAGTGCCGCCGTGGGACACGCGAACACTGAAGCTTTCTTT; abundance: .; v_gene: TRBV20-1; j_gene: TRBJ1-1; d_gene: .
CDR3aa: CASSQSLGSYNEQFF; CDR3nt: TGTGCCAGCAGCCAATCCCTTGGCTCCTACAATGAGCAGTTCTTC; abundance: many; v_gene: TRBV3-1; j_gene: TRBJ2-1; d_gene: .
CDR3aa: CASSSYPGLRTDTQYF; CDR3nt: TGTGCCAGCAGTTCGTACCCGGGACTACGTACAGATACGCAGTATTTT; abundance: many; v_gene: TRBV12-3/TRBV12-4; j_gene: TRBJ2-3; d_gene: TRBD2
CDR3aa: CATVDREKNTGELFF; CDR3nt: TGTGCCACGGTTGACAGGGAGAAGAACACCGGGGAGCTGTTTTTT; abundance: many; v_gene: TRBV15; j_gene: TRBJ2-2; d_gene: TRBD1
CDR3aa: CASSGDRLGGYTF; CDR3nt: TGTGCCAGCAGCGGGGACCGCTTAGGGGGCTACACCTTC; abundance: many; v_gene: TRBV7-9; j_gene: TRBJ1-2; d_gene: .
CDR3aa: CATGSSAFNEQFF; CDR3nt: TGTGCCACCGGGTCTAGCGCTTTCAATGAGCAGTTCTTC; abundance: many; v_gene: TRBV24-1; j_gene: TRBJ2-1; d_gene: .
CDR3aa: CASSLGTIQYF; CDR3nt: TGTGCCAGCAGTTTAGGTACCATTCAGTACTTC; abundance: many; v_gene: TRBV12-3/TRBV12-4; j_gene: TRBJ2-4; d_gene: .
CDR3aa: CASSLAGGRAQETQYF; CDR3nt: TGTGCTAGCAGCTTAGCGGGGGGCAGAGCCCAAGAGACCCAGTACTTC; abundance: many; v_gene: TRBV7-7; j_gene: TRBJ2-5; d_gene: TRBD2
CDR3aa: CASSWDSGTSGRIEQYF; CDR3nt: TGTGCCAGCAGTTGGGACTCCGGGACTAGCGGGAGAATCGAGCAGTACTTC; abundance: .; v_gene: TRBV6-2/TRBV6-3; j_gene: TRBJ2-7; d_gene: TRBD2
CDR3aa: CASSEFGGPNTEAFF; CDR3nt: TGTGCCAGCAGTGAATTTGGAGGACCGAACACTGAAGCTTTCTTT; abundance: few; v_gene: TRBV25-1; j_gene: TRBJ1-1; d_gene: .
CDR3aa: CASSPGAPRVGDEQYF; CDR3nt: TGTGCCAGCTCACCAGGGGCTCCCAGGGTTGGCGACGAGCAGTACTTC; abundance: many; v_gene: TRBV18; j_gene: TRBJ2-7; d_gene: .
CDR3aa: CASSLVSGKQPQHF; CDR3nt: TGTGCCAGCAGTTTAGTCAGCGGGAAGCAGCCCCAGCATTTT; abundance: many; v_gene: TRBV12-3/TRBV12-4; j_gene: TRBJ1-5; d_gene: .
CDR3aa: CAWSVGLIGTQYF; CDR3nt: TGTGCCTGGAGTGTTGGTCTTATCGGGACCCAGTACTTC; abundance: many; v_gene: TRBV30; j_gene: TRBJ2-5; d_gene: .
CDR3aa: CAIPRWDRWPYEQYF; CDR3nt: TGTGCCATCCCACGCTGGGACAGGTGGCCCTACGAGCAGTACTTC; abundance: .; v_gene: TRBV2; j_gene: TRBJ2-7; d_gene: TRBD1
CDR3aa: CASRRDGTNTEAFF; CDR3nt: TGTGCCAGCAGGAGGGACGGGACTAACACTGAAGCTTTCTTT; abundance: many; v_gene: TRBV2; j_gene: TRBJ1-1; d_gene: .
CDR3aa: CASSKDRTGGQPQHF; CDR3nt: TGTGCCAGTAGTAAGGACAGGACAGGGGGGCAGCCCCAGCATTTT; abundance: few; v_gene: TRBV19; j_gene: TRBJ1-5; d_gene: TRBD1
CDR3aa: CASSHDPAETGELFF; CDR3nt: TGTGCCAGCAGCCACGACCCCGCGGAAACCGGGGAGCTGTTTTTT; abundance: .; v_gene: TRBV14; j_gene: TRBJ2-2; d_gene: .
CDR3aa: CSVRGGTAGYEQYF; CDR3nt: TGCAGCGTGCGGGGAGGGACAGCTGGCTACGAGCAGTACTTC; abundance: few; v_gene: TRBV29-1; j_gene: TRBJ2-7; d_gene: .
CDR3aa: CSARGERESGEQYF; CDR3nt: TGCAGTGCGCGAGGGGAGCGGGAGTCGGGGGAGCAGTACTTC; abundance: few; v_gene: TRBV20-1; j_gene: TRBJ2-7; d_gene: TRBD2
CDR3aa: CASSYGTGTGRGYTF; CDR3nt: TGTGCCAGCAGTTACGGGACCGGGACAGGGCGTGGCTACACCTTC; abundance: few; v_gene: TRBV6-5; j_gene: TRBJ1-2; d_gene: TRBD1
CDR3aa: CATSTRAGLEADEQYF; CDR3nt: TGTGCCACCAGCACCCGGGCGGGACTAGAGGCCGACGAGCAGTACTTC; abundance: .; v_gene: TRBV15; j_gene: TRBJ2-7; d_gene: TRBD2
CDR3aa: CSVVGQGEFYGYTF; CDR3nt: TGCAGCGTTGTTGGACAGGGAGAGTTCTATGGCTACACCTTC; abundance: few; v_gene: TRBV29-1; j_gene: TRBJ1-2; d_gene: TRBD1
CDR3aa: CASSSSWTSGSVYEQYF; CDR3nt: TGTGCCAGCAGCTCCAGTTGGACTAGCGGGAGTGTGTACGAGCAGTACTTC; abundance: many; v_gene: TRBV11-2; j_gene: TRBJ2-7; d_gene: TRBD2
CDR3aa: CASSWNPGDGGYTF; CDR3nt: TGCGCCAGCAGCTGGAACCCCGGGGACGGCGGCTACACCTTC; abundance: few; v_gene: TRBV5-1; j_gene: TRBJ1-2; d_gene: .
CDR3aa: CASSQGDGYTF; CDR3nt: TGCGCCAGCAGCCAAGGGGATGGCTACACCTTC; abundance: many; v_gene: TRBV4-1; j_gene: TRBJ1-2; d_gene: .
CDR3aa: CASSFGVTSGRADTQYF; CDR3nt: TGCGCCAGCAGCTTTGGAGTTACTAGCGGGAGAGCAGATACGCAGTATTTT; abundance: many; v_gene: TRBV5-1; j_gene: TRBJ2-3; d_gene: TRBD2
CDR3aa: CASSYLWGSGTDTQYF; CDR3nt: TGTGCCAGCAGTTACCTTTGGGGGAGCGGCACAGATACGCAGTATTTT; abundance: many; v_gene: TRBV6-6; j_gene: TRBJ2-3; d_gene: .
CDR3aa: CATSDPGGPYEQYF; CDR3nt: TGTGCCACCAGTGATCCGGGAGGGCCCTACGAGCAGTACTTC; abundance: .; v_gene: TRBV24-1; j_gene: TRBJ2-7; d_gene: TRBD2
CDR3aa: CATSAGGTSNTEAFF; CDR3nt: TGTGCCACCAGTGCCGGGGGCACTTCGAACACTGAAGCTTTCTTT; abundance: many; v_gene: TRBV12-3/TRBV12-4; j_gene: TRBJ1-1; d_gene: .
CDR3aa: CAWSAWTDALPNTIYF; CDR3nt: TGTGCCTGGAGTGCCTGGACAGACGCGCTCCCAAACACCATATATTTT; abundance: .; v_gene: TRBV30; j_gene: TRBJ1-3; d_gene: .
CDR3aa: CASSLDLALGPRGETQYF; CDR3nt: TGTGCCAGCAGCTTAGATCTCGCCCTAGGGCCCCGGGGGGAGACCCAGTACTTC; abundance: many; v_gene: TRBV11-2; j_gene: TRBJ2-5; d_gene: .
CDR3aa: CASSFGRGNEQFF; CDR3nt: TGTGCCAGCAGCTTCGGTCGGGGAAATGAGCAGTTCTTC; abundance: many; v_gene: TRBV7-9; j_gene: TRBJ2-1; d_gene: .
CDR3aa: CASSDLGGDEQFF; CDR3nt: TGTGCCAGTAGTGACTTAGGAGGTGATGAGCAGTTCTTC; abundance: many; v_gene: TRBV19; j_gene: TRBJ2-1; d_gene: .
CDR3aa: CASRPGLAGVTDTQYF; CDR3nt: TGTGCCAGCAGGCCTGGACTAGCGGGAGTCACAGATACGCAGTATTTT; abundance: .; v_gene: TRBV6-1; j_gene: TRBJ2-3; d_gene: TRBD2
CDR3aa: CASSELDRGREQYF; CDR3nt: TGTGCCAGCAGTGAGCTGGACAGGGGGCGAGAGCAGTACTTC; abundance: few; v_gene: TRBV25-1; j_gene: TRBJ2-7; d_gene: TRBD1
CDR3aa: CASSEATGAYGYTF; CDR3nt: TGTGCCAGCAGTGAAGCAACAGGGGCTTATGGCTACACCTTC; abundance: many; v_gene: TRBV6-1; j_gene: TRBJ1-2; d_gene: TRBD1
CDR3aa: CASRPGPSETDTQYF; CDR3nt: TGCGCCAGCCGCCCGGGTCCCTCGGAGACAGATACGCAGTATTTT; abundance: many; v_gene: TRBV5-1; j_gene: TRBJ2-3; d_gene: .
CDR3aa: CASSQKYEQYF; CDR3nt: TGTGCCAGCAGCCAAAAGTACGAGCAGTACTTC; abundance: many; v_gene: TRBV12-3/TRBV12-4; j_gene: TRBJ2-7; d_gene: .
CDR3aa: CATGWGTLNEQFF; CDR3nt: TGTGCCACAGGATGGGGGACGCTCAATGAGCAGTTCTTC; abundance: many; v_gene: TRBV6-1; j_gene: TRBJ2-1; d_gene: .